This T cell receptor beta chain was sequenced for a study of blood T cell repertoires in COVID-19. Study at large: The study drew acute and convalescent COVID-19 samples from the United States, Italy and Spain. In each case, the material was cDNA or gDNA derived from T cells, B-cell-depleted T cells, or PBMCs.

As originally analysed: Amplification of reference gene primers was used by the study to estimate nucleated cell counts. Produced via immunoSEQ multiplex PCR; TCRdb's table is partial and in-frame only. That table gives V, J and clone size, and the DNA gave D and trimming. Counted here are 43,000 or so clones, around nine tenths occurring once; the ten biggest clones make up more than 15%. Only one count was recorded for this clone. The sequencing sample was made of peripheral blood. The sequence derives from a man aged 60-69 years with active or convalescent COVID-19.

In DNA form, the CDR3 reads TGTGCCTGGAGGCCGACAAGTGGTCCCGGGGAGCTGTTTTTT. Residues: CAWRPTSGPGELFF. The gene calls are TRBV30 and TRBJ2-2; D is uncertain. Germline CDR1 reads GTSNPN; CDR2 reads SVGIG (reference sequence). V was clipped by 3 bases and J by 6 bases, with 14 bases between them. The CDR3 has 14 amino acids. The full variable domain, in which reference TRBV30 and TRBJ2-2 provide the parts outside the CDR3, is SQTIHQWPATLVQPVGSPLSLECTVEGTSNPNLYWYRQAAGRGLQLLFYSVGIGQISSEVPQNLSASRPQDRQFILSSKKLLLSDSGFYLCAWRPTSGPGELFFGEGSRLTVL.